Presented here are 14 T cell receptor beta chains from one specimen sequenced in a study of shared clonotypes between healthy human individuals. Some clones are missing from TCRdb's copy, which holds only in-frame ones; the method was immunoSEQ multiplex PCR. The table has more than 2 million clones, 95% seen once; the top ten hold about 0.13%. The specimen was naive CD4+ T cells sorted from blood. Subset defined: CD45RA+ positively selected. These receptors were obtained from a man aged 18 to 29 in good health.

This chain uses TRBV6-1 with TRBJ1-5; no clear D. CDR3 length: 14 amino acids. Germline V gives CDR1 MNHNS, CDR2 SASEGT. Trimming left V 4 bases short and J 1 base short, with 8 bases between. CDR3 DNA: TGTGCCAGCAGTGTTGGACTGAGCAATCAGCCCCAGCATTTT. It encodes CASSVGLSNQPQHF.

This sequence joins TRBV5-1 and TRBJ2-1; a weak D match, TRBD2 (7 bases). The germline V and J ends were trimmed by 2 bases and 0 bases, with 12 bases remaining between them. Germline CDR1 reads SGHRS; CDR2 reads YFSETQ. This CDR3 region has 16 residues. The CDR3 reads CASSLWAGASYNEQFF. CDR3 nucleotides: TGCGCCAGCAGCTTATGGGCGGGGGCCTCCTACAATGAGCAGTTCTTC.

CDR3 sequence: CAWSTGGVTNEKLFF. In nucleotides, the CDR3 is TGTGCCTGGAGTACAGGGGGAGTGACTAATGAAAAACTGTTTTTT. The chain recombines TRBV30 with TRBJ1-4; TRBD1 agrees at 8 bases. There are 15 residues in the CDR3. The V gene's germline CDR1 is GTSNPN and CDR2 SVGIG (reference sequence). After removal of 2 bases from V and 2 bases from J, the junction contained 4 bases not matched to a gene.

The gene calls are TRBV30 and TRBJ2-1, with D possibly TRBD2 on 5 matching bases. The CDR3 totals 11 residues. The V end lost 4 bases, the J end lost 10 bases, and 11 bases lay between the germline ends. CDR1 is GTSNPN and CDR2 is SVGIG in the germline V gene (reference sequence). CDR3 in amino acids: CAWTGRGEQFF. DNA for the CDR3: TGTGCCTGGACAGGACGGGGAGAGCAGTTCTTC.

This chain uses TRBV30 with TRBJ1-1; D might be TRBD1 (6 bases). Germline-derived CDR1 and CDR2 are GTSNPN and SVGIG (reference sequence). The CDR3 contains 16 residues. V was clipped by 1 base and J by 1 base, with 16 bases between them. As DNA, the CDR3 is TGTGCCTGGAGTGATTTACCGGGACAACAGAACACTGAAGCTTTCTTT. Its translation: CAWSDLPGQQNTEAFF.

The chain links TRBV6-1 to TRBJ2-7; no definite D call. The CDR3 contains 13 residues. V was trimmed by 9 bases and J by 7 bases, leaving 19 bases between them. Germline CDR1 is MNHNS and CDR2 is SASEGT. The CDR3 coding sequence is TGTGCCAGTCGGAGTCAGTCCGGTTGGGAGCAGTACTTC. Translation: CASRSQSGWEQYF.

The chain is built from TRBV30 and TRBJ1-1; the D gene is possibly TRBD1 (5 bases). Trimming took 1 base from V and 5 from J, leaving 8 bases between them. Germline CDR1 is GTSNPN and CDR2 is SVGIG (reference sequence). The CDR3 covers 12 residues. As DNA, the CDR3 is TGTGCCTGGAGTGCATGGGGGACTGAAGCTTTCTTT. This translates into CAWSAWGTEAFF.

To note about this clone: This CDR3 is also generated by other DNA sequences in the sample. The rearrangement uses TRBV10-3 and TRBJ1-4; D remains unclear. The CDR3 runs 15 residues. V was clipped by 0 bases and J by 0 bases, with 5 bases between them. Per the germline V gene, CDR1 is ENHRY and CDR2 is SYGVKD. Here the CDR3 reads CAISESGATNEKLFF. The CDR3 nucleotides read TGTGCCATCAGTGAGTCCGGAGCAACTAATGAAAAACTGTTTTTT.

The chain links TRBV5-4 to TRBJ2-1, with 9 bases lining up with TRBD2. J lost 2 bases, V lost 4 bases, and 4 bases had no gene match. CDR3 size: 15 residues. Germline CDR1 is SGHNT and CDR2 is YYREEE (reference sequence). CDR3 sequence: CASSTTSGTYNEQFF. DNA of the CDR3: TGTGCCAGCAGCACGACTAGCGGAACCTACAATGAGCAGTTCTTC.

The V gene is TRBV6-1, the J gene TRBJ1-4; TRBD1 might be the D (5 bases). The CDR3 contains 13 residues. From germline, CDR1 is MNHNS and CDR2 SASEGT. V lost 2 bases and J lost 10, with 11 bases in between. CDR3: CASSEPAGTKLFF. CDR3 sequence (DNA): TGTGCCAGCAGTGAACCCGCAGGGACAAAACTGTTTTTT.

The chain employs TRBV6-5 and TRBJ2-7; 7 bases map to TRBD1. Trimming took 3 bases from V and 6 from J; bases not matched to a gene: 5. This CDR3 region has 13 residues. CDR1 and CDR2 (germline): MNHEY, SVGAGI. Here the CDR3 DNA reads TGTGCCAGCAGTTATCGAGGGGGCGGCGAGCAGTACTTC. Translated: CASSYRGGGEQYF.

This sequence joins TRBV5-1 and TRBJ2-7, with 7 bases that match TRBD2. This CDR3 contains 16 residues. V lost 7 bases to trimming and J lost 0 bases; unmatched junction nucleotides: 13. CDR1 SGHRS and CDR2 YFSETQ come from the germline V gene. The CDR3 reads CASSPGGQQTSYEQYF. In DNA form, the CDR3 reads TGCGCCAGCTCCCCGGGAGGACAACAAACCTCCTACGAGCAGTACTTC.

The chain uses TRBV6-1 and TRBJ1-2; D is unresolved. Germline V CDR1 and CDR2: MNHNS, SASEGT. V was shortened by 4 bases and J by 0 bases, with 6 bases between the two germline ends. This CDR3 has 13 amino acids. CDR3 nucleotides: TGTGCCAGCAGTGCGGCCCCTAACTATGGCTACACCTTC. It translates to CASSAAPNYGYTF.

V and J are TRBV6-5 and TRBJ2-7, with D possibly being TRBD1 (6 bases). CDR3 length equals 16 residues. V was cut by 0 bases and J by 3 bases, with 15 bases left in between. Germline V gene lookup returns CDR1 MNHEY and CDR2 SVGAGI. In nucleotides, the CDR3 is TGTGCCAGCAGTTACTCGGTACAGGGCGTCGGCTACGAGCAGTACTTC. It is translated as CASSYSVQGVGYEQYF.